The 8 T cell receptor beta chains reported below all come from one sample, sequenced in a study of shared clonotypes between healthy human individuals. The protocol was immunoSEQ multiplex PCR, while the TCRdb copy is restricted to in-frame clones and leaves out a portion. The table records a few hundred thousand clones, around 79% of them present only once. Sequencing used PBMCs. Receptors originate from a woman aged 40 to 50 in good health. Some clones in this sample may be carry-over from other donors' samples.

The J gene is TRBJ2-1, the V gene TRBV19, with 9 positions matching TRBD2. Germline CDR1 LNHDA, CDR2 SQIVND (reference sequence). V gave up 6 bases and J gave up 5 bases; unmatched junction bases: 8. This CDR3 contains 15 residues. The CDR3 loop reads CASSRGLALDNEQFF. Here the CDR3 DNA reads TGTGCCAGTAGCCGAGGACTAGCGTTGGACAATGAGCAGTTCTTC. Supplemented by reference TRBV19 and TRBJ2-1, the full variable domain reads DGGITQSPKYLFRKEGQNVTLSCEQNLNHDAMYWYRQDPGQGLRLIYYSQIVNDFQKGDIAEGYSVSREKKESFPLTVTSAQKNPTAFYLCASSRGLALDNEQFFGPGTRLTVL.

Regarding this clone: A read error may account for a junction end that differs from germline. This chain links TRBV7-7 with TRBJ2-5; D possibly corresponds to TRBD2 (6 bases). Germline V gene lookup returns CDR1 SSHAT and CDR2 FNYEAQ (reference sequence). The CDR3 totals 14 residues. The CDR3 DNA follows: TGTGCTAGCAGCTTCGGACTAAACCAAGAGACCCAGTACTTC. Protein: CASSFGLNQETQYF. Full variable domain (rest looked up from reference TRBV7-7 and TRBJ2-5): GAGVSQSPRYKVTKRGQDVTLRCDPISSHATLYWYQQALGQGPEFLTYFNYEAQPDKSGLPSDRFSAERPEGSISTLTIQRTEQRDSAMYRCASSFGLNQETQYFGPGTRLLVL.

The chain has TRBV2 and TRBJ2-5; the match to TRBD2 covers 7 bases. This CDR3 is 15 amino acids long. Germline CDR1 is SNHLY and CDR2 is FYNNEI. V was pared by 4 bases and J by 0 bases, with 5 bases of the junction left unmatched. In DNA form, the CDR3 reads TGTGCCAGCAGTGGGGTTGCGGGGGACCAAGAGACCCAGTACTTC. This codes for CASSGVAGDQETQYF.

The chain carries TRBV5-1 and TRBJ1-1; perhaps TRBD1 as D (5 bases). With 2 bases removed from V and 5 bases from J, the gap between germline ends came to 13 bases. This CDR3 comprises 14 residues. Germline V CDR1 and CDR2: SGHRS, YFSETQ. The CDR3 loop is CASSLFGGDTEAFF. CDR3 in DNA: TGCGCCAGCAGCTTATTTGGGGGGGATACTGAAGCTTTCTTT.

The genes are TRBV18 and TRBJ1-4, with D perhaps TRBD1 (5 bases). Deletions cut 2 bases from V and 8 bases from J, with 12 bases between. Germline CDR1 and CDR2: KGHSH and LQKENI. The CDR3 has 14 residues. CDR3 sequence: CASSPGGVSEKLFF. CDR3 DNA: TGTGCCAGCTCACCAGGAGGGGTCAGCGAAAAACTGTTTTTT.

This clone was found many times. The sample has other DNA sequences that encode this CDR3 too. The CDR3 protein is CASSFAPAGGRETQYF. As DNA, the CDR3 is TGTGCCAGCAGCTTCGCCCCAGCGGGAGGGCGAGAGACCCAGTACTTC. The chain recombines TRBV5-6 with TRBJ2-5; TRBD2 aligns across 10 bases. The germline V gene encodes CDR1 SGHDT and CDR2 YYEEEE. The CDR3 contains 16 residues. V lost 2 bases, J lost 4 bases, and 8 bases stayed unmatched.

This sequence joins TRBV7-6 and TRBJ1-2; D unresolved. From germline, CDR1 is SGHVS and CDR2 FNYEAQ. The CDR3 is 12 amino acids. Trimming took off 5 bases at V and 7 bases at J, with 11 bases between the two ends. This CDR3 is CASSTMGFGYTF. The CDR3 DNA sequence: TGTGCCAGCAGCACAATGGGGTTTGGCTACACCTTC.

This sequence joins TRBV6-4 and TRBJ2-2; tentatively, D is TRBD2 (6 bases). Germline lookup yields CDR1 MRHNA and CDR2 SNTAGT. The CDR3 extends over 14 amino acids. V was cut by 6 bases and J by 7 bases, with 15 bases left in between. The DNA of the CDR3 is TGTGCCAGCAGCCCTACTAGCTGGGGCGGGGAGCTGTTTTTT. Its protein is CASSPTSWGGELFF.